This entry lists 6 T cell receptor beta chains sequenced from one sample in a study of shared clonotypes between healthy human individuals. Sequencing used immunoSEQ multiplex PCR; TCRdb keeps in-frame clones, though not all of them. The sample gives 1,400,000 or so clones, about 98.5% of which show up once; roughly 0.36% is in the top ten. The source material was naive CD4+ T cells sorted from blood. Subset given: CD45RA+ positively selected. These receptor sequences come from a man in his thirties or forties in good health.

The rearrangement uses TRBV25-1 and TRBJ2-3; a possible D gene is TRBD2 (6 bases). The CDR3 is made up of 16 amino acids. From germline, CDR1 is MGHDK and CDR2 SYGVNS. Deletions cut 4 bases from V and 3 bases from J, with 17 bases between. CDR3 nucleotide sequence: TGTGCCAGCAGTGGTAATAAACGGGAGAGGACAGATACGCAGTATTTT. This codes for CASSGNKRERTDTQYF.

The V and J genes are TRBV7-2 and TRBJ2-1; D not resolved. The V gene lost 5 bases and the J gene lost 2 bases, with 13 bases spanning the gap. The germline V gene encodes CDR1 SGHTA and CDR2 FQGNSA. The CDR3 has 15 amino acids. CDR3 bases: TGTGCCAGCAGCCCCGGCCCCATTACCTACAATGAGCAGTTCTTC. This codes for CASSPGPITYNEQFF.

The J gene is TRBJ2-5, the V gene TRBV7-2; 9 nucleotides agree with TRBD1. With 7 bases clipped from V and 1 base from J, the junction kept 4 bases outside the gene matches. This CDR3 region has 14 residues. CDR1 and CDR2 from the germline V gene are SGHTA and FQGNSA. The CDR3 protein is CASNDRGIQETQYF. The CDR3 coding sequence is TGTGCCAGCAACGACAGGGGGATCCAAGAGACCCAGTACTTC.

This chain connects TRBV29-1 to TRBJ1-5, with TRBD1 identical over 7 bases. J was trimmed by 6 bases and V by 4 bases; bases with no gene match: 6. The CDR3 length is 13 residues. The germline V gene encodes CDR1 SQVTM and CDR2 ANQGSEA. Here the CDR3 DNA reads TGCAGCGTTGGCCAGGGGGTGGGTCAGCCCCAGCATTTT. Amino acids: CSVGQGVGQPQHF.

The rearrangement joins TRBV7-8 to TRBJ2-1; the D is unclear. The CDR3 runs to 18 residues. V lost 0 bases, J lost 0 bases, and 15 bases lay in between. Looked up from germline, CDR1 is SGHVS and CDR2 is FQNEAQ. In DNA form, the CDR3 reads TGTGCCAGCAGCTTAGCGGCCCAGACTGCAAGCTCCTACAATGAGCAGTTCTTC. It yields the protein CASSLAAQTASSYNEQFF. Filled out from reference TRBV7-8 and TRBJ2-1, the complete variable domain reads GAGVSQSPRYKVAKRGQDVALRCDPISGHVSLFWYQQALGQGPEFLTYFQNEAQLDKSGLPSDRFFAERPEGSVSTLKIQRTQQEDSAVYLCASSLAAQTASSYNEQFFGPGTRLTVL.

V is TRBV9 and J is TRBJ2-7, with 9 bases matching TRBD1. Per germline, CDR1 SGDLS and CDR2 YYNGEE. The CDR3 loop spans 14 amino acids. The V gene end was trimmed by 2 bases and the J gene end by 7 bases; junction bases not matched to a gene: 7. CDR3 in amino acids: CASSVQGQGREQYF. As DNA, the CDR3 is TGTGCCAGCAGCGTCCAGGGACAGGGTAGAGAGCAGTACTTC.